This T cell receptor beta chain was captured in a study of shared clonotypes between healthy human individuals (TCRdb year 2020). At the level of the whole study: A couple of women and a few men aged 18 to 49 years were included in the cohort. For each donor, three plates each were used for CD4 naive and CD4 memory, two plates were used for CD8 naive, and one plate was used for CD8 memory. To estimate repertoire size and how much clonotype sharing occurs between individuals, the study deeply sequenced the blood TCR repertoires of five or six healthy adults. Per donor, leukapheresis produced somewhere between about 0.94 and 9 billion PBMCs. To increase sequencing depth and limit assay-specific biases, TCR repertoire library preparation and sequencing were carried out by different laboratories using diverse techniques.

Using the deep immunoSEQ assay, TCR CDR3 regions were amplified from genomic DNA by multiplex PCR. Genomic DNA extracted from each cell subset was distributed evenly over all wells of several immunoSEQ 96-well plates, and each plate served as one replicate. For sorted subsets, around 0.2 ug of genomic DNA, equivalent to some 30,000 T cell genomes, went into each replicate PCR. Purified libraries were quantified with a Qubit 3.0 fluorometer, sized on a Bioanalyzer 2100, and re-quantified with the KAPA Library Quantification kit. Each immunoSEQ 96-well plate was sequenced on its own single-read 150-cycle Illumina NextSeq 550 flow cell. In the original analysis: Because only junctional sequences without quality scores were contained in the immunoSEQ output, filtering matching that applied to full-length reads could not be performed. To assign V/J genes and CDR3, sequences were annotated against IMGT germline references using PyIR, a Python wrapper for IgBLAST v1.9. Reads with weak V/J assignments (E-value above 1e-6), missing CDR3, stop codons, out-of-frame junctions, or ambiguous translated residues were removed. V3J clonotypes were defined by identical inferred V gene, J gene, and CDR3 amino acid sequence. Percentage overlap between repertoires was calculated by dividing the number of shared unique clonotypes by the size of the smaller repertoire. Three approaches were used to assess repertoire richness: RTK rarefaction, the Chao1 estimator, and Recon v2.1 estimates of unobserved clonotypes. OLGA was used to compute generation probabilities for all TCRbeta clonotypes that the gDNA method yielded from a few donors. Imported from immuneACCESS, the table was reduced by TCRdb to in-frame sequences with V and J called. These copies leave out some clones; in studies compared against another copy, an unresolved V gene accounts for under half, and the cause of the remainder is not known. V and J calls and clone size are those listed in that table; D and trimming were worked out from the DNA. The sample table contains roughly 2.2 million clones; only one count was recorded for 92% of them. 0.37% of the sample rests with the top ten.

About this clone itself: The target of this receptor is not known. No much larger clonotype is one base removed from it; base qualities were not supplied.

The donors were healthy, HIV-negative adults who had no recently reported acute infections or vaccinations. Every donor was a Caucasian adult living in Nashville, Tennessee, USA. CD4+ T cells were enriched by magnetic negative selection; naive cells were then positively selected on CD45RA, and the negative fraction formed the memory subset. Blood was obtained by leukapheresis, after which PBMCs were separated by Ficoll-Histopaque density gradient centrifugation and cryopreserved in liquid nitrogen vapor phase. Analytical flow cytometry was used to check the purity and quantity of every magnetically sorted T cell population. From each sorted fraction, genomic DNA was isolated and quantified by UV absorbance on a Nanodrop 2000c. Study-wide findings and limitations: Estimated clonotype richness was generally larger for naive than for memory subsets. Sharing across a handful of donors was observed for around 5% of naive CD4, over 3% of naive CD8, roughly 2.4% of memory CD4, and roughly 0.4% of memory CD8 clonotypes. Sampling was restricted to blood, and TCR repertoires in tissues likely differ from the TCR repertoires found in blood. Clonotypes shared by all four sorted-subset donors showed higher generation probabilities than non-shared clonotypes. Because the study included a small number of donors, the genetic and exposure-history diversity represented was limited. Incomplete sequencing was indicated by rarefaction of sorted-subset datasets, despite the large sequencing depth. Based on pairwise subsampling, the degree of clonotype sharing among donors was expected to be affected by sequencing depth.

Based on the germline V gene (reference sequence), the CDR1 and CDR2 sequences are MNHEY and SMNVEV. The CDR3 measures 14 amino acids from cysteine to phenylalanine. The sequence is cut down to CDR3 DNA, 42 bases in frame from base 1. The junction shows trimming of 10 bases on V and 0 bases on J, plus 13 bases between the germline ends. Specimen: naive CD4+ T cells from PBMCs. Sample cell subset or site, as interpreted from the label and publication: CD45RA+ positively selected. The sequence is built from TRBV27 and TRBJ1-3; a tentative D call is TRBD1 (5 bases match). The TCR comes from a man aged 18-30 years in good health. Some clones in this sample may be carry-over from other donors' samples. The encoded CDR3 is CATAGTSSGNTIYF. The DNA is TGTGCCACCGCAGGGACGAGCTCTGGAAACACCATATATTTT.